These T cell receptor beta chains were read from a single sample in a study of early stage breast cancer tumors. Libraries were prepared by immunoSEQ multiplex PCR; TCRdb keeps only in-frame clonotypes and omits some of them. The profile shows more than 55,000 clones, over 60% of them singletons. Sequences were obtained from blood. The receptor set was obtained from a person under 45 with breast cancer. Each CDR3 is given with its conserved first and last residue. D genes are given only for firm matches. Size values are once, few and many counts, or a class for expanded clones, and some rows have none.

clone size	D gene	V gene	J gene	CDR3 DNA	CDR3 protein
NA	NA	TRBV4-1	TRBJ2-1	TGCGCCAGCAGCCAAGTGGACAGCTACAATGAGCAGTTCTTC	CASSQVDSYNEQFF
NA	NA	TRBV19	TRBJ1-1	TGTGCCAGTAGAAAGGGGTTGAGGGAAAACACTGAAGCTTTCTTT	CASRKGLRENTEAFF
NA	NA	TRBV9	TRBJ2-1	TGTGCCAGCAGCCCAGGCCCCGACTCCCCCAGGGCGTACGAGCAGTTCTTC	CASSPGPDSPRAYEQFF
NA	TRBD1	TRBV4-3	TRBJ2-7	TGCGCCAGCAGCCAAGATCCGGGACAGGGGGCCCACGAGCAGTACTTC	CASSQDPGQGAHEQYF
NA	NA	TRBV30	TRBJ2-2	TGTGCCTGGAGTAAGACATGGGGGAGGAACACCGGGGAGCTGTTTTTT	CAWSKTWGRNTGELFF
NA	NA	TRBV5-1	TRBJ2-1	TGCGCCAGCAGCTTCACAGGGTACTACAATGAGCAGTTCTTC	CASSFTGYYNEQFF
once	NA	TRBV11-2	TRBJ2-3	TGTGCCAGCAGACAGCAGCCTTTGAAGGATACGCAGTATTTT	CASRQQPLKDTQYF
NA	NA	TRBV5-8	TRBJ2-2	TGTGCCAGCAGCTTGGGACTAGGGAACACCGGGGAGCTGTTTTTT	CASSLGLGNTGELFF
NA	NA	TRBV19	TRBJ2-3	TGTGCCATTTCCAACGGACAGATGAGCACAGATACGCAGTATTTT	CAISNGQMSTDTQYF
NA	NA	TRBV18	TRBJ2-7	TGTGCCAGCTCACGGAACCCCCCCGAGCAGTACTTC	CASSRNPPEQYF
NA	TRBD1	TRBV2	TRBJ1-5	TGTGCCAGCAGTGAATCGGTCAGGGGGCTGGTGAGCAATCAGCCCCAGCATTTT	CASSESVRGLVSNQPQHF